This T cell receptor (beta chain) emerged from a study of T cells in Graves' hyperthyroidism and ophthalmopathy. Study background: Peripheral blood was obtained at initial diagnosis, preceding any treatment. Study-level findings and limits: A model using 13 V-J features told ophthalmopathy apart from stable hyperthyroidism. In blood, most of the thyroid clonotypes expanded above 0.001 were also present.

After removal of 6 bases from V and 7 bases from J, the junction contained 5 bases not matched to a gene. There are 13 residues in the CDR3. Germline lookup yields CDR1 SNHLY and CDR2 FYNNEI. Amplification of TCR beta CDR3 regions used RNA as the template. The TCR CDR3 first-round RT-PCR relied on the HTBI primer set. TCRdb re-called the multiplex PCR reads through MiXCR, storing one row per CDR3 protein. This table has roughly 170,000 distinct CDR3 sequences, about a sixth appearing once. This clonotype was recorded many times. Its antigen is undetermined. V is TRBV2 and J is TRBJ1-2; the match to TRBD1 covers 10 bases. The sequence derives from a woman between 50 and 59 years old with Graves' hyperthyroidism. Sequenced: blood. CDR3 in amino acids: CASRPGQGFGYTF. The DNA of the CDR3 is TGTGCCAGCAGGCCGGGACAGGGGTTTGGCTACACCTTC.